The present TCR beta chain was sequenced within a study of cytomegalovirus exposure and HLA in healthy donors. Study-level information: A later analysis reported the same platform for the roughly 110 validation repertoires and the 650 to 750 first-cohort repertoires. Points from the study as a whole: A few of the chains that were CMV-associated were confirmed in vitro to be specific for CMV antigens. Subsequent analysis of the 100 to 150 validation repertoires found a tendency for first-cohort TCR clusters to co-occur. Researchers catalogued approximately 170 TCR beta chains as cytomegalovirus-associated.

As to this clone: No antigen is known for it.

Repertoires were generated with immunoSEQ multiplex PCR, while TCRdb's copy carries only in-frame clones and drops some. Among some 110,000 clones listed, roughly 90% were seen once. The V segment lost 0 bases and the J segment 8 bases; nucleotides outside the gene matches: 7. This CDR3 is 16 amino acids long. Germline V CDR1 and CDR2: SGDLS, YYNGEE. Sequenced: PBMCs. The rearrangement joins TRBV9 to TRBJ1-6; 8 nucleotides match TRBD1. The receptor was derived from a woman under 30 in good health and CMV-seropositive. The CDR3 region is CASSVGPTGEDSPLHF. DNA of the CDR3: TGTGCCAGCAGCGTAGGACCGACAGGGGAGGATTCACCCCTCCACTTT.